Given below is one T cell receptor beta chain in context. Its antigen is undetermined. From germline, CDR1 is SGHTA and CDR2 FQGTGA. V lost 0 bases and J lost 2; bases outside the gene matches: 4. There are 17 residues in the CDR3. Use of 60 Vbeta and 13 Jbeta primers characterized the PCR. The table came from immunoSEQ multiplex PCR; TCRdb's copy has only in-frame clones and leaves some out. The sample yields 95,000 to 110,000 clones, around 73% seen once. The data originate from a study of cytomegalovirus exposure and HLA in healthy donors. Study-wide results and caveats: When the data were analyzed later, several of the most significant clusters appeared to be linked to common viral pathogens.

J is TRBJ2-6 and V is TRBV7-3; 7 positions agree with TRBD2. The TCR originated in a man aged 25-45 years in good health and CMV-seronegative. Sequencing was carried out using PBMCs. CDR3 in amino acids: CASSLTGRGAGANVLTF. DNA of the CDR3: TGTGCCAGCAGCTTAACAGGGAGGGGAGCTGGGGCCAACGTCCTGACTTTC.